The rows below give T cell receptor beta chains drawn from one sample of a study of shared clonotypes between healthy human individuals. Assay used: immunoSEQ multiplex PCR; TCRdb lists only in-frame clones, some missing. The table has over 2 million clones, 85% to 95% seen once. Specimen: naive CD4+ T cells from PBMCs. These receptors were obtained from a man aged 18-30 years in good health. Some clones in this sample may be carry-over from other donors' samples. CDR3s include the opening cysteine and the closing phenylalanine or tryptophan. D genes are given only for firm matches. Expanded clones get a size class; other rows say once, few or many, or leave the size out.

clone_size d_call j_call v_call cdr3_length cdr3_aa cdr3_nt
few TRBD1 TRBJ1-5 TRBV2 14 CASSGTGGNQPQHF TGTGCCAGCAGCGGGACAGGGGGAAATCAGCCCCAGCATTTT
NA TRBD1 TRBJ2-7 TRBV7-3 15 CASSVQGLVGYEQYF TGTGCCAGCAGCGTACAGGGGCTTGTGGGGTACGAGCAGTACTTC
few NA TRBJ2-2 TRBV28 14 CASSYPGILRELFF TGTGCCAGCAGTTATCCCGGGATACTCCGGGAGCTGTTTTTT
NA NA TRBJ2-2 TRBV19 13 CASSILDTGELFF TGTGCCAGTAGTATCCTCGACACCGGGGAGCTGTTTTTT
NA NA TRBJ2-7 TRBV10-3 11 CAITDRDEQYF TGTGCCATCACTGATCGGGACGAGCAGTACTTC
once NA TRBJ2-1 TRBV7-9 15 CASSLTGSSYNEQFF TGTGCCAGCAGCCTCACCGGGAGCTCCTACAATGAGCAGTTCTTC
NA NA TRBJ2-5 TRBV5-1 16 CASSPRPGGGKETQYF TGCGCCAGCAGCCCTCGGCCAGGTGGGGGAAAAGAGACCCAGTACTTC
NA NA TRBJ1-5 TRBV5-1 15 CASSLLGTDNQPQHF TGCGCCAGCAGCTTGTTAGGGACGGACAATCAGCCCCAGCATTTT
NA TRBD1 TRBJ2-5 TRBV5-1 14 CASSIYRGLETQYF TGCGCCAGCAGCATATACAGGGGGCTGGAGACCCAGTACTTC
NA TRBD2 TRBJ2-3 TRBV14 16 CASSQGTSGRTDTQYF TGTGCCAGCAGCCAAGGGACTAGCGGGAGGACAGATACGCAGTATTTT
NA NA TRBJ2-3 TRBV5-1 16 CASSLRSGTSTDTQYF TGCGCCAGCAGCTTGAGATCCGGGACTTCCACAGATACGCAGTATTTT
NA NA TRBJ2-2 TRBV11-2 15 CASSLGLPNTGELFF TGTGCCAGCAGCTTAGGTCTCCCAAACACCGGGGAGCTGTTTTTT
NA TRBD1 TRBJ1-1 TRBV5-8 14 CASSFLDRGTEAFF TGTGCCAGCAGCTTCCTTGACAGGGGCACTGAAGCTTTCTTT
NA NA TRBJ1-2 TRBV9 10 CASRGTGYTF TGTGCCAGCAGGGGGACGGGCTACACCTTC
NA TRBD2 TRBJ2-1 TRBV30 18 CAWRGPTIAGKGYNEQFF TGTGCCTGGAGAGGACCTACGATAGCGGGGAAAGGGTACAATGAGCAGTTCTTC
NA NA TRBJ2-3 TRBV2 15 CASSEGTFYTDTQYF TGTGCCAGCAGTGAAGGGACTTTTTACACAGATACGCAGTATTTT
NA TRBD1 TRBJ1-2 TRBV7-9 13 CASSPGQGVEYTF TGTGCCAGCAGCCCGGGACAGGGGGTAGAGTACACCTTC
NA TRBD2 TRBJ2-5 TRBV11-2 18 CASSLDLLAGAAEETQYF TGTGCCAGCAGCTTAGATTTGCTAGCGGGAGCTGCCGAAGAGACCCAGTACTTC
NA NA TRBJ1-1 TRBV29-1 10 CSVGTTEAFF TGCAGCGTGGGGACAACTGAAGCTTTCTTT
NA NA TRBJ1-2 TRBV6-5 12 CASSPGPYGYTF TGTGCCAGCAGTCCTGGACCCTATGGCTACACCTTC
NA NA TRBJ2-7 TRBV6-5 11 CASNLGSEQYF TGTGCCAGCAATTTGGGGAGCGAGCAGTACTTC
NA NA TRBJ1-1 TRBV6-1 13 CASNLQGGTEAFF TGTGCCAGCAACCTACAGGGAGGGACTGAAGCTTTCTTT
NA NA TRBJ1-2 TRBV14 17 CASSQDHVGGMAGGYTF TGTGCCAGCAGCCAAGATCACGTCGGAGGGATGGCTGGTGGCTACACCTTC
NA TRBD1 TRBJ2-7 TRBV15 17 CATSKKRGQVSSYEQYF TGTGCCACCAGCAAGAAAAGGGGACAGGTCAGCTCCTACGAGCAGTACTTC
NA TRBD2 TRBJ2-1 TRBV25-1 15 CASLPSGRQRDEQFF TGTGCCAGCCTTCCTAGCGGGAGACAGCGCGATGAGCAGTTCTTC
once NA TRBJ2-7 TRBV30 14 CACNTGPAHYEQYF TGTGCCTGCAACACCGGGCCCGCCCACTACGAGCAGTACTTC
NA NA TRBJ1-4 TRBV18 14 CASSPPGSNEKLFF TGTGCCAGCTCACCACCCGGCAGTAATGAAAAACTGTTTTTT
NA TRBD2 TRBJ2-4 TRBV4-3 20 CASSHDGGAGALLAKNIQYF TGCGCCAGCAGCCACGATGGCGGAGCGGGAGCCCTACTGGCCAAAAACATTCAGTACTTC
NA NA TRBJ2-5 TRBV5-1 15 CASSADGHFQETQYF TGCGCCAGCAGCGCCGACGGACACTTCCAAGAGACCCAGTACTTC
NA TRBD1 TRBJ1-2 TRBV4-2 15 CASSRPGQLFYGYTF TGTGCCAGCAGCCGCCCGGGACAGCTCTTTTATGGCTACACCTTC
NA NA TRBJ1-5 TRBV28 16 CASSLYAGVSNQPQHF TGTGCCAGCAGTTTATACGCGGGGGTCAGCAATCAGCCCCAGCATTTT
NA TRBD1 TRBJ1-2 TRBV28 16 CASSSPQGGPDYGYTF TGTGCCAGCAGTTCCCCTCAAGGGGGCCCGGACTATGGCTACACCTTC
NA NA TRBJ2-5 TRBV11-3 13 CASSLDRAETQYF TGTGCCAGCAGCTTAGACAGGGCAGAGACCCAGTACTTC
NA NA TRBJ2-7 TRBV5-1 14 CASNLAPGRGEQYF TGCGCCAGCAATCTGGCTCCAGGACGTGGGGAGCAGTACTTC
NA NA TRBJ1-5 TRBV6-1 15 CASSELGYSNQPQHF TGTGCCAGCAGTGAACTGGGTTATAGCAATCAGCCCCAGCATTTT
NA TRBD2 TRBJ2-3 TRBV2 16 CASSPPGLAGTDTQYF TGTGCCAGCAGTCCCCCGGGACTAGCAGGTACAGATACGCAGTATTTT
NA TRBD2 TRBJ2-7 TRBV5-4 16 CASSLALTSGSYEQYF TGTGCCAGCAGCTTGGCCCTGACTAGCGGGAGTTACGAGCAGTACTTC
once NA TRBJ2-5 TRBV9 14 CASSVGHNQETQYF TGTGCCAGCAGCGTAGGGCACAACCAAGAGACCCAGTACTTC
NA TRBD2 TRBJ2-2 TRBV2 16 CASSPTAGEGTGELFF TGTGCCAGCAGTCCTACCGCGGGAGAGGGCACCGGGGAGCTGTTTTTT
NA TRBD2 TRBJ2-1 TRBV5-4 16 CASSPPGGSSYNEQFF TGTGCCAGCAGCCCCCCCGGGGGGAGCTCCTACAATGAGCAGTTCTTC
NA NA TRBJ2-7 TRBV30 15 CAWSVFGFSPVEQYF TGTGCCTGGAGTGTATTTGGGTTCAGTCCGGTCGAGCAGTACTTC
NA TRBD2 TRBJ2-1 TRBV4-1 18 CASSQLLGTSGEYNEQFF TGCGCCAGCAGCCAACTTTTGGGGACTAGCGGTGAATACAATGAGCAGTTCTTC
NA NA TRBJ2-1 TRBV28 16 CASRPLGSRSYNEQFF TGTGCCAGCAGGCCACTAGGCTCCCGGTCCTACAATGAGCAGTTCTTC